This paragraph reports one TCR beta chain. Germline lookup yields CDR1 LNHDA and CDR2 SQIVND (reference sequence). This CDR3 has 13 amino acids. With 5 bases removed from V and 4 bases from J, the gap between germline ends came to 11 bases. This entry is derived from a study of cytomegalovirus exposure and HLA in healthy donors. PCR amplification relied on 60 Vbeta primers (plus 13 Jbeta primers). Assay used: immunoSEQ multiplex PCR; TCRdb lists only in-frame clones, some missing. The sample lists around 120,000 clones, about 73% occurring once. This TCR came from a young woman in good health and CMV-seropositive. Sequencing was carried out using PBMCs. The V gene is TRBV19, the J gene TRBJ2-5; D unclear. The CDR3 coding sequence is TGTGCCAGTAGTGTTCAGGCACCAGAGACCCAGTACTTC. It encodes CASSVQAPETQYF.